Sequencing of this T cell receptor (beta chain) was carried out in a study of a mutant IDH1 vaccine in newly diagnosed glioma. Study-level background: Treated patients showed a male proportion of roughly 62%, a female proportion of roughly 38%, and a mean age of around 40 years. It was radiotherapy, temozolomide, or both that patients received previously, with most receiving both.

The time point was: baseline, week 1 (first vaccination visit). Treatment denoted: pre-vaccination baseline after standard-of-care therapy. This clone has a single count. The CDR3 spans 14 residues. Germline V gene sequence: CDR1 LGHNT, CDR2 FRNRAP. Trimming cost V 0 bases and J 2 bases, with 8 bases left between them. Sequencing used immunoSEQ multiplex PCR; TCRdb keeps in-frame clones, though not all of them. The table shows 90,000 to 100,000 clones, with roughly 90% occurring only once. The receptor's source is a woman aged 50 to 65 with glioma. Sample: PBMCs, taken from a glioma patient treated with radiotherapy, temozolomide or both. The chain couples TRBV12-5 to TRBJ2-7; possibly TRBD1 for D (6 bases). The CDR3 DNA reads TGTGCTAGTGGTTTGGTTCCAGGGGCCTACGAGCAGTACTTC. Its translation is CASGLVPGAYEQYF.